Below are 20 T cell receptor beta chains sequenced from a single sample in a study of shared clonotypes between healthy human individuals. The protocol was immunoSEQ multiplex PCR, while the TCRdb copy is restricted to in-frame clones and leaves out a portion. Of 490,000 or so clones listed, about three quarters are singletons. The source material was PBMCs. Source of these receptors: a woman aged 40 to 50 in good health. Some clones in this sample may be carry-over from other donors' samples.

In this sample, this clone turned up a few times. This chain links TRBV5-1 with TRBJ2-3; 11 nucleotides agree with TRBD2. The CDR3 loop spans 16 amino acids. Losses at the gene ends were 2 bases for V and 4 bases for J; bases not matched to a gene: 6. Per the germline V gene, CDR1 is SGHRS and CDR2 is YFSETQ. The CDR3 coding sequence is TGCGCCAGCAGCTTTTTAGCGGGAGGGCCGGCAGATACGCAGTATTTT. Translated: CASSFLAGGPADTQYF.

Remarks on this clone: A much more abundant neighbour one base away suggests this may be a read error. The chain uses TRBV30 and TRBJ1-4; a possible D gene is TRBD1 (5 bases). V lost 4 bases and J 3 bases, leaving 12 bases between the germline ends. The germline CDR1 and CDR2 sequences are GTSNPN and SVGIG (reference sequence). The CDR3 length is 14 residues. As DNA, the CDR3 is TGTGCCTGGACCCGAGGGGTGCCTAATGAAAAACTGTTTTTT. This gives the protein CAWTRGVPNEKLFF.

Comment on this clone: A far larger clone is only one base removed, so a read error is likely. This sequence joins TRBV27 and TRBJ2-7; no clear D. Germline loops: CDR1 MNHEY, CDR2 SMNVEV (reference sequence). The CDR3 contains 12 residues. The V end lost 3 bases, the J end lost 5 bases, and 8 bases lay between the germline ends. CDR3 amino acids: CASSFETHEQYF. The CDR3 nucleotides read TGTGCCAGCAGTTTCGAGACCCACGAGCAGTACTTC.

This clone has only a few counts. For the CDR3, the DNA is TGTGCCAGCTCACCGGGGGCTGGAGTGAACACTGAAGCTTTCTTT. This codes for CASSPGAGVNTEAFF. The genes are TRBV18 and TRBJ1-1, with a weak D call TRBD1 (6 bases). The CDR3 is 15 amino acids. The V end was cut by 3 bases, the J end by 0 bases, with 11 bases between. Germline loops: CDR1 KGHSH, CDR2 LQKENI.

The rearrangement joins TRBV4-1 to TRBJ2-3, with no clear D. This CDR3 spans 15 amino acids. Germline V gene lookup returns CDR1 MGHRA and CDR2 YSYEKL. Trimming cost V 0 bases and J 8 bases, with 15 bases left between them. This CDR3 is CASSQDSGGYTTQYF. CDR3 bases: TGCGCCAGCAGCCAAGATTCAGGTGGCTACACTACGCAGTATTTT.

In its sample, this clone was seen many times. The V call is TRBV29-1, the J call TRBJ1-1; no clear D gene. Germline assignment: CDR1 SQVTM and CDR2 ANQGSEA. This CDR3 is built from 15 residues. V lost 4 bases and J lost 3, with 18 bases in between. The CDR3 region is CSVAPHGERDTEAFF. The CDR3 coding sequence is TGCAGCGTTGCCCCGCATGGGGAGCGGGACACTGAAGCTTTCTTT.

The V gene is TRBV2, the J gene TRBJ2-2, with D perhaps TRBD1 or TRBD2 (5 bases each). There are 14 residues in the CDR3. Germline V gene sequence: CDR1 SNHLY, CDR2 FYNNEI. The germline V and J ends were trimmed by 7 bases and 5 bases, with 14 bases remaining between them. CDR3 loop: CASISQGDTGELFF. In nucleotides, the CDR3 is TGTGCCAGCATAAGCCAGGGAGATACCGGGGAGCTGTTTTTT.

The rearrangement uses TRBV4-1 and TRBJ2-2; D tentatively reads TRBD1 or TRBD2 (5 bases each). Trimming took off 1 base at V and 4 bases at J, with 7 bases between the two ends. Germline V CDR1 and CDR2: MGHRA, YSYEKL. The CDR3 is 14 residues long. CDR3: CASSQAGTTGELFF. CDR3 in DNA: TGCGCCAGCAGCCAAGCAGGGACCACCGGGGAGCTGTTTTTT.

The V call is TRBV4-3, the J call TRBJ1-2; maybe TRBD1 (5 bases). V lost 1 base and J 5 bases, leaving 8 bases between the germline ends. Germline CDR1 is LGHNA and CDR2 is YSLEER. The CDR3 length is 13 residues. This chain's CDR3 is CASSQVRGYGYTF. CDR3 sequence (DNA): TGCGCCAGCAGCCAAGTTCGGGGGTATGGCTACACCTTC.

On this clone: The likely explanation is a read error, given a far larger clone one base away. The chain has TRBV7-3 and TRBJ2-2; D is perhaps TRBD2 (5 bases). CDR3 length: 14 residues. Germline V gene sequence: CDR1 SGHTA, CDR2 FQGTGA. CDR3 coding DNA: TGTGTCAGCAGCTTAGGGAGTAGCGCCGGGGAGCTGTTTTTT. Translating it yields CVSSLGSSAGELFF.

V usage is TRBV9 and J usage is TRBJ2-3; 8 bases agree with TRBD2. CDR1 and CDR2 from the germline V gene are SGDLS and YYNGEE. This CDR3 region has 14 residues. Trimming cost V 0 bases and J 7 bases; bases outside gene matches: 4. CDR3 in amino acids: CASSVAGGPNTQYF. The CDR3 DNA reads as TGTGCCAGCAGCGTAGCGGGAGGGCCGAATACGCAGTATTTT.

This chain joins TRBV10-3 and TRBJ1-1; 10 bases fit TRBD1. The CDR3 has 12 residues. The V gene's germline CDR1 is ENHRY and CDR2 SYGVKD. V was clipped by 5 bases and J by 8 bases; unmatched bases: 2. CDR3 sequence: CAISRQGAEAFF. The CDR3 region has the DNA TGTGCCATCAGTCGACAGGGGGCGGAAGCTTTCTTT.

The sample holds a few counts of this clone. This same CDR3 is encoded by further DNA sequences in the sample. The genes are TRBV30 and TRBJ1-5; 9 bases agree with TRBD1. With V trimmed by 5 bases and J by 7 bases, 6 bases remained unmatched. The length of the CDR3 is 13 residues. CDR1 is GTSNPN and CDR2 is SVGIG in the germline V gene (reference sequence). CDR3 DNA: TGTGCCTGGGAGACAGGGGGTGGACAGCCCCAGCATTTT. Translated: CAWETGGGQPQHF.

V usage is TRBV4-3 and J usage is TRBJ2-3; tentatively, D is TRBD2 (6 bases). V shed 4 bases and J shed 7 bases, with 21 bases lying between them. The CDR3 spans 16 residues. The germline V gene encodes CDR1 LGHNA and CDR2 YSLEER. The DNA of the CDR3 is TGCGCCAGCAGCCCAGCTTGGGACTCCTTCACCCATACGCAGTATTTT. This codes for CASSPAWDSFTHTQYF.

CDR3 in DNA: TGTGCCAGCAGTTTCGGGACTAGCGGGAGAGCCGGGGAGCTGTTTTTT. Protein: CASSFGTSGRAGELFF. J is TRBJ2-2 and V is TRBV28; 14 bases are shared with TRBD2. This CDR3 spans 16 amino acids. Trimming took 3 bases from V and 6 from J; bases not matched to a gene: 3. Germline lookup yields CDR1 MDHEN and CDR2 SYDVKM. Full variable domain (remainder filled in from reference TRBV28 and TRBJ2-2): DVKVTQSSRYLVKRTGEKVFLECVQDMDHENMFWYRQDPGLGLRLIYFSYDVKMKEKGDIPEGYSVSREKKERFSLILESASTNQTSMYLCASSFGTSGRAGELFFGEGSRLTVL.

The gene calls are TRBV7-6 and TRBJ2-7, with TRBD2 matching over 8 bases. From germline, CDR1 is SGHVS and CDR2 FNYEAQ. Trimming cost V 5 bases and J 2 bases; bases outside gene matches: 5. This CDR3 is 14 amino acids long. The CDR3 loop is CASSRGLATYEQYF. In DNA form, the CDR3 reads TGTGCCAGCAGCAGAGGACTAGCCACCTACGAGCAGTACTTC.

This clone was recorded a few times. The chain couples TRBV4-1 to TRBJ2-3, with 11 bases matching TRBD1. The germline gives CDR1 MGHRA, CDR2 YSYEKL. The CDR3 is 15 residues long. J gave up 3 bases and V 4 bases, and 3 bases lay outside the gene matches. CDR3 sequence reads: CASSRGQGATDTQYF. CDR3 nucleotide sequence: TGCGCCAGCAGCCGAGGACAGGGGGCGACAGATACGCAGTATTTT.

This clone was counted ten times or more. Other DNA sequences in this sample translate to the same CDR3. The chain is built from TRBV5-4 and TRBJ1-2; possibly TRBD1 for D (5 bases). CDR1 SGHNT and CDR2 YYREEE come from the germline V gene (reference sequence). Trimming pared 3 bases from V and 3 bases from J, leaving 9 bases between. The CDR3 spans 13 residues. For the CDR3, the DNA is TGTGCCAGCAGCTCCTTACAGGACTATGGCTACACCTTC. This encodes CASSSLQDYGYTF.

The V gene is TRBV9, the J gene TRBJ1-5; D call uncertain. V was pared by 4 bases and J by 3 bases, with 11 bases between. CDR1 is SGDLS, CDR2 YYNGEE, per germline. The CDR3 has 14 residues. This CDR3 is CASSYDGDNQPQHF. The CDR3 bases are TGTGCCAGCAGCTACGACGGTGACAATCAGCCCCAGCATTTT.

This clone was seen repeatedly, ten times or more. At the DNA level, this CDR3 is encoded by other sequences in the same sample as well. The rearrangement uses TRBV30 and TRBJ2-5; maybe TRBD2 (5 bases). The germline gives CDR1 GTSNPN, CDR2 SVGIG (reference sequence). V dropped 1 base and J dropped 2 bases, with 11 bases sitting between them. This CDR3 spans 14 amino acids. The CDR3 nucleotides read TGTGCCTGGAGTGAAGGAGGCAGTCAAGAGACCCAGTACTTC. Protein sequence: CAWSEGGSQETQYF.